The following is a TCR beta chain sequence with its context. This record comes from a study of control samples from healthy donors and cancer patients. The junction had 9 bases not matched to a gene; V was cut back by 5 bases and J by 11 bases. CDR1 MNHEY and CDR2 SVGEGT come from the germline V gene. This CDR3 spans 13 amino acids. Measured with immunoSEQ multiplex PCR; TCRdb has only the in-frame clones, and not every one. Of about 160,000 clones detected, approximately 94% appear once; the ten largest clones hold 8.5%. The gene calls are TRBV6-2 or TRBV6-3 and TRBJ1-5; 7 nucleotides match TRBD1. The receptor's source is a woman in her 40s in good health. Specimen: blood. The CDR3 DNA reads as TGTGCCAGCAGTACGAGAGACAGGGCCGCCCAGCATTTT. This gives the protein CASSTRDRAAQHF.